A single sample is the source of the 8 T cell receptor beta chains below, sequenced in a study of T cells after yellow fever vaccination. TCRdb processed the 5' RACE reads anew with MiXCR; each CDR3 protein has one entry. This sample carries hundreds of thousands of distinct CDR3 sequences, roughly 20% of them seen once, and the ten largest clones take roughly a sixth. Sequencing used PBMCs, obtained before the yellow fever booster vaccination. The origin of the receptors is a man aged 18 to 29 who received the YFV17D yellow fever vaccine.

The table lists this clonotype with a few counts. This sequence joins TRBV27 and TRBJ1-1; 10 bases match TRBD1. Per germline, CDR1 MNHEY and CDR2 SMNVEV (reference sequence). The junction had 6 bases not matched to a gene; V was cut back by 4 bases and J by 1 base. The CDR3 runs 16 residues. The CDR3 loop is CASSSRQGAGNTEAFF. The CDR3 DNA follows: TGTGCCAGCAGTTCCCGACAGGGGGCGGGGAACACTGAAGCTTTCTTT.

There are a few counts of this clonotype. The chain combines TRBV20-1 with TRBJ1-4, with TRBD1 matching over 7 bases. Germline V gene data show CDR1 as DFQATT and CDR2 as SNEGSKA (reference sequence). The CDR3 is 15 amino acids. V gave up 5 bases and J gave up 4 bases; unmatched junction bases: 10. CDR3 in DNA: TGCAGTGCTGCCACCTACAGGGGCATTAATGAAAAACTGTTTTTT. Translation gives CSAATYRGINEKLFF.

This clonotype was detected only a few times. The chain couples TRBV4-1 to TRBJ1-2, with D possibly being TRBD1 (6 bases). Per the germline V gene, CDR1 is MGHRA and CDR2 is YSYEKL. There are 13 residues in the CDR3. The V gene lost 4 bases and the J gene lost 8 bases, with 14 bases spanning the gap. CDR3 DNA sequence: TGCGCCAGCAGCCCAGGGGTTGGCAGGGGCTACACCTTC. Amino acid sequence: CASSPGVGRGYTF.

The J gene is TRBJ2-1, the V gene TRBV7-2; 9 bases map to TRBD2. V gave up 1 base and J gave up 5 bases; unmatched junction bases: 0. The CDR3 length is 14 residues. CDR1 is SGHTA, CDR2 FQGNSA, per germline. The CDR3 is CASSLGTSDNEQFF. CDR3 bases: TGTGCCAGCAGCTTAGGGACTAGCGACAATGAGCAGTTCTTC.

This clonotype was observed a handful of times. The chain employs TRBV6-6 and TRBJ2-7; 7 positions match TRBD1. This CDR3 is built from 13 residues. Germline CDR1 MNHNY, CDR2 SVGAGI (reference sequence). J was trimmed by 2 bases and V by 6 bases; bases with no gene match: 4. The CDR3 sequence: CASRGQSPYEQYF. The CDR3 DNA reads TGTGCCAGCAGGGGACAGTCACCCTACGAGCAGTACTTC.

The V and J genes are TRBV5-1 and TRBJ2-7, with TRBD2 as a possible D gene (6 bases). Germline CDR1 reads SGHRS; CDR2 reads YFSETQ. The CDR3 is 14 amino acids. Trimming stripped 4 bases from V and 3 bases from J, with 14 bases between. CDR3 residues: CASSTRDSLYEQYF. The CDR3 DNA reads TGCGCCAGCAGCACCCGGGACTCGCTCTACGAGCAGTACTTC.

This clonotype was seen a few times. This rearrangement joins TRBV27 to TRBJ2-3; 8 nucleotides line up with TRBD2. The V gene's germline CDR1 is MNHEY and CDR2 SMNVEV (reference sequence). V lost 5 bases, J lost 0 bases, and 10 bases stayed unmatched. CDR3 size: 17 residues. CDR3 DNA sequence: TGTGCCAGCAGTCCCCCTCTAGCGGGCGAAAGCACAGATACGCAGTATTTT. It encodes CASSPPLAGESTDTQYF.

The chain joins TRBV20-1 to TRBJ2-1; the D is unclear. This CDR3 spans 11 amino acids. Trimming took 3 bases from V and 9 from J, leaving 9 bases between them. Germline CDR1 is DFQATT and CDR2 is SNEGSKA (reference sequence). The CDR3 nucleotides read TGCAGTGCTAGCCGTAATTTTGAGCAGTTCTTC. It encodes CSASRNFEQFF.